Presented here are 3 T cell receptor beta chains from one specimen sequenced in a study of OX40 agonist ivuxolimab in advanced cancers. The data were produced by immunoSEQ multiplex PCR, yet TCRdb's version contains in-frame clones alone and is incomplete. This sample has approximately 74,000 clones, with approximately 90% found just once. Here the sequenced sample was CD4+ or CD8+ T cells sorted from blood, taken in a trial of the OX40 agonist ivuxolimab. The source is an adult with an advanced solid tumor such as melanoma, head and neck, liver or kidney cancer.

The chain carries TRBV7-2 and TRBJ1-2, with 10 bases lining up with TRBD1. CDR1 is SGHTA, CDR2 FQGNSA, per germline. The CDR3 is 15 residues long. V gave up 1 base and J gave up 5 bases; unmatched junction bases: 4. The CDR3 region is CASSLDGQGGYGYTF. CDR3 in DNA: TGTGCCAGCAGCTTAGATGGACAGGGGGGATATGGCTACACCTTC.

The V and J genes are TRBV15 and TRBJ1-1, with 9 bases aligning to TRBD1. CDR3 length equals 15 residues. The V and J ends lost 2 bases and 3 bases, in that order; junction bases with no gene match: 4. Germline lookup yields CDR1 LNHNV and CDR2 YYDKDF (reference sequence). The CDR3 is CATSRPRQGDTEAFF. In DNA form, the CDR3 reads TGTGCCACCAGCAGACCAAGACAGGGGGACACTGAAGCTTTCTTT.

This clone was counted a few times. The chain combines TRBV5-1 with TRBJ1-1; D uncertain. Trimming cost V 0 bases and J 4 bases, with 16 bases left between them. The length of the CDR3 is 16 residues. CDR1 and CDR2 from the germline V gene are SGHRS and YFSETQ. CDR3 sequence reads: CASSLGSSGLSTEAFF. The CDR3 nucleotides are TGCGCCAGCAGCTTGGGCAGCTCGGGGTTGAGCACTGAAGCTTTCTTT.